This entry lists 25 T cell receptor beta chains sequenced from one sample in a study of T cells after yellow fever vaccination. MiXCR, run by TCRdb on the 5' RACE reads, gives a single entry per CDR3 protein. The table records 4,500 to 6,500 distinct CDR3 sequences, 5% to 6.5% of them present only once. The material was PBMCs, either bulk or a sorted T-cell subset (CD4+, CD8+, memory, or dextramer-sorted; not recorded which), obtained less than 16 days after the first yellow fever vaccination. The receptors were sampled from a man between 18 and 29 years old who received the YFV17D yellow fever vaccine.

This clonotype was recorded at least ten times. The J gene is TRBJ2-2, the V gene TRBV12-3 or TRBV12-4, with TRBD1 identical over 9 bases. CDR3 size: 16 residues. The V segment lost 2 bases and the J segment 6 bases; nucleotides outside the gene matches: 7. The CDR3 DNA reads as TGTGCCAGCAGTTTATATCAGGACAGGGGTGCCGGGGAGCTGTTTTTT. This sequence encodes CASSLYQDRGAGELFF.

This clonotype was observed many times. The V and J genes are TRBV7-6 and TRBJ1-1; maybe TRBD1 (6 bases). Trimming shortened V by 3 bases and J by 5 bases, and 10 bases separated the two germline ends. The length of the CDR3 is 13 residues. The germline CDR1 and CDR2 sequences are SGHVS and FNYEAQ. In DNA form, the CDR3 reads TGTGCCAGCAGCTTCAGGGGCGAGACTGAAGCTTTCTTT. Residues: CASSFRGETEAFF. The variable domain in full, with the rest retrieved from reference TRBV7-6 and TRBJ1-1, is GAGVSQSPRYKVTKRGQDVALRCDPISGHVSLYWYRQALGQGPEFLTYFNYEAQQDKSGLPNDRFSAERPEGSISTLTIQRTEQRDSAMYRCASSFRGETEAFFGQGTRLTVV.

There are many counts of this clonotype. The rearrangement uses TRBV5-5 and TRBJ2-5; D is possibly TRBD1 (5 bases). CDR1 SGHKS and CDR2 YYEKEE come from the germline V gene (reference sequence). The V and J ends lost 4 bases and 5 bases respectively, with 9 bases between them. The CDR3 extends over 12 amino acids. The CDR3 region is CASSQTAETQYF. Here the CDR3 DNA reads TGTGCCAGCAGCCAGACAGCGGAGACCCAGTACTTC.

This clonotype was found many times. The chain recombines TRBV5-1 with TRBJ1-2; tentative D call: TRBD1 (6 bases). CDR1 is SGHRS and CDR2 is YFSETQ in the germline V gene. The CDR3 sequence is 14 residues long. V gave up 1 base and J gave up 7 bases, with 14 bases separating them. The DNA of the CDR3 is TGCGCCAGCAGCTTGCCCAACAGGGAATCTGGCTACACCTTC. Translating it yields CASSLPNRESGYTF.

The table lists this clonotype with many counts. The chain is built from TRBV4-3 and TRBJ2-7; D gene uncertain. The V and J ends lost 1 base and 0 bases respectively, with 16 bases between them. Germline CDR1 reads LGHNA; CDR2 reads YSLEER. The CDR3 has 17 amino acids. The CDR3 protein is CASSQGFGQASSYEQYF. The CDR3, as DNA: TGCGCCAGCAGCCAAGGGTTTGGGCAGGCGTCCTCCTACGAGCAGTACTTC.

The V gene is TRBV5-3, the J gene TRBJ2-1; tentatively, D is TRBD1 (7 bases). TRBV5-3 is classed as an ORF, of uncertain function. This CDR3 region has 14 residues. V was trimmed by 9 bases and J by 5 bases, leaving 18 bases between them. CDR3 sequence: CAMGPAGQHNEQFF. DNA of the CDR3: TGTGCCATGGGCCCGGCGGGACAGCACAATGAGCAGTTCTTC.

This clonotype has ten or more counts. The V gene is TRBV18, the J gene TRBJ1-5; D gene unclear. The V and J ends lost 6 bases and 0 bases respectively, with 9 bases between them. The V gene's germline CDR1 is KGHSH and CDR2 LQKENI. The CDR3 extends over 14 amino acids. This CDR3 reads CASSPGNSNQPQHF. CDR3 nucleotide sequence: TGTGCCAGCTCGCCCGGGAATAGCAATCAGCCCCAGCATTTT.

There are many counts of this clonotype. The V gene is TRBV5-4, the J gene TRBJ2-1, with 7 bases identical to TRBD1. Germline V gene data show CDR1 as SGHNT and CDR2 as YYREEE (reference sequence). The CDR3 consists of 14 residues. V was clipped by 4 bases and J by 4 bases; unmatched bases: 5. The CDR3 spells CASSQGQEYNEQFF. CDR3 nucleotide sequence: TGTGCCAGCAGCCAAGGACAGGAGTACAATGAGCAGTTCTTC.

At least ten counts were recorded for this clonotype. V gene TRBV20-1 combines with J gene TRBJ2-2, with D tentatively TRBD2 (7 bases). Trimming shortened V by 0 bases and J by 6 bases, and 20 bases separated the two germline ends. Germline lookup yields CDR1 DFQATT and CDR2 SNEGSKA (reference sequence). The CDR3 is 17 residues long. The CDR3 sequence: CSARDLAAGAYPGELFF. CDR3 sequence (DNA): TGCAGTGCTAGAGATCTGGCGGCGGGGGCCTACCCCGGGGAGCTGTTTTTT.

This clonotype occurred many times. This chain uses TRBV5-5 with TRBJ2-5, with D perhaps matching TRBD1 or TRBD2 (5 bases each). This CDR3 is built from 14 residues. Germline CDR1 SGHKS, CDR2 YYEKEE (reference sequence). V lost 1 base and J 3 bases, leaving 10 bases between the germline ends. In nucleotides, the CDR3 is TGTGCCAGCAGCTTGATCTTGGGGGAAGAGACCCAGTACTTC. This encodes CASSLILGEETQYF.

This clonotype has a count of ten or more. The chain has TRBV6-1 and TRBJ1-5; possibly TRBD1 for D (5 bases). Germline values: CDR1 MNHNS, CDR2 SASEGT. The CDR3 has 19 amino acids. V was trimmed by 3 bases and J by 4 bases, leaving 25 bases between them. CDR3 loop: CASSESLGGGAIWNQPQHF. CDR3 coding DNA: TGTGCCAGCAGTGAGAGCCTGGGGGGGGGAGCTATATGGAATCAGCCCCAGCATTTT.

This clonotype was seen at least ten times. This rearrangement joins TRBV5-4 to TRBJ1-6, with TRBD1 matching 10 bases. With 2 bases clipped from V and 9 bases from J, the junction kept 2 bases outside the gene matches. Germline V CDR1 and CDR2: SGHNT, YYREEE (reference sequence). The CDR3 covers 14 residues. The CDR3 is CASSLGQGGSPLHF. CDR3 in DNA: TGTGCCAGCAGCTTAGGACAGGGGGGTTCACCCCTCCACTTT.

This clonotype has a count of ten or more. This rearrangement joins TRBV11-2 to TRBJ2-5, with 10 positions matching TRBD2. Germline CDR1 is SGHAT and CDR2 is FQNNGV. The CDR3 runs 15 residues. V gave up 5 bases and J gave up 5 bases; unmatched junction bases: 8. The CDR3 nucleotides read TGTGCCAGCAGCCCTCGGGGACTAGCGAAGGAGACCCAGTACTTC. It is translated as CASSPRGLAKETQYF.

Many counts were recorded for this clonotype. The chain employs TRBV4-3 and TRBJ1-1; D gene ambiguous. CDR1 LGHNA and CDR2 YSLEER come from the germline V gene. The CDR3 runs 17 residues. Trimming removed 0 bases at V and 0 bases at J, with 14 bases between. The CDR3 sequence: CASSQDLWRNLNTEAFF. The CDR3 nucleotides are TGCGCCAGCAGCCAAGATTTGTGGAGAAACTTGAACACTGAAGCTTTCTTT.

By share of the sample, this clonotype is medium-sized. The J gene is TRBJ2-7, the V gene TRBV6-6; 10 nucleotides line up with TRBD2. Germline V lookup: CDR1 MNHNY, CDR2 SVGAGI (reference sequence). The CDR3 runs to 16 residues. With 6 bases clipped from V and 5 bases from J, the junction kept 13 bases outside the gene matches. The CDR3 nucleotides are TGTGCCAGCAGCATCCTAGCGGGGGAAGCCTTAGACGAGCAGTACTTC. Protein sequence: CASSILAGEALDEQYF.

This clonotype has ten or more counts. V and J are TRBV7-2 and TRBJ2-3; 9 nucleotides align to TRBD2. The CDR3 length is 16 residues. V trimming: 2 bases; J trimming: 4 bases; junction bases outside the gene matches: 7. Germline V CDR1 and CDR2: SGHTA, FQGNSA. The DNA for the CDR3 is TGTGCCAGCAGCTTATTTGGCGGGGGGGCGGCAGATACGCAGTATTTT. This encodes CASSLFGGGAADTQYF.

This clonotype appeared many times. This chain joins TRBV7-6 and TRBJ1-3; no definite D call. Trimming removed 1 base at V and 0 bases at J, with 7 bases between. In germline, CDR1 is SGHVS, CDR2 FNYEAQ. The CDR3 loop spans 15 amino acids. CDR3 bases: TGTGCCAGCAGCTTAGGATCCCGCTCTGGAAACACCATATATTTT. Its protein product is CASSLGSRSGNTIYF.

This clonotype is labeled as medium-sized. V usage is TRBV28 and J usage is TRBJ1-3; maybe TRBD1 (5 bases). CDR1 MDHEN and CDR2 SYDVKM come from the germline V gene. The CDR3 totals 17 residues. Between the trimmed V and J ends, which lost 5 bases and 2 bases, there was a span of 19 bases. CDR3 in DNA: TGTGCCAGCAGTCCCCGCTTCTATCAAGGGGCTGGAAACACCATATATTTT. Residues: CASSPRFYQGAGNTIYF.

There are many counts of this clonotype. The rearrangement uses TRBV6-2 or TRBV6-3 and TRBJ2-7; 10 nucleotides agree with TRBD2. V shed 6 bases, J shed 1 base, and the junction held 6 bases outside the gene matches. Germline CDR1 and CDR2: MNHEY and SVGEGT. The CDR3 loop spans 15 amino acids. This CDR3 reads CASSQASGGSYEQYV. CDR3 DNA sequence: TGTGCCAGCAGCCAGGCTAGCGGGGGTTCCTACGAGCAGTACGTC.

In this sample, this clonotype turned up many times. The CDR3 DNA follows: TGTGCCACCAGCAGATCCCCAGGGCTCGAGCAGTACGTC. Translation gives CATSRSPGLEQYV. The J gene is TRBJ2-7, the V gene TRBV15; D perhaps matches TRBD1 (5 bases). Germline-derived CDR1 and CDR2 are LNHNV and YYDKDF (reference sequence). The CDR3 is 13 residues long. V dropped 2 bases and J dropped 6 bases, with 11 bases sitting between them.

For this clonotype: Just one base apart from a much larger clone, this may be a read error. V gene TRBV10-3 combines with J gene TRBJ2-2; either TRBD1 or TRBD2 may supply D (5 bases each). Germline assignment: CDR1 ENHRY and CDR2 SYGVKD. V gave up 7 bases and J gave up 9 bases, with 18 bases separating them. The CDR3 runs 14 residues. This CDR3 reads CAITRGVGTRELFF. Written as DNA, the CDR3 is TGTGCCATCACTCGGGGAGTGGGGACCCGGGAGCTGTTTTTT.

This clonotype was observed many times. The CDR3, as DNA: TGCGCCAGCAGCCAGGTGGCAACCGGGGAGCTGTTTTTT. It encodes CASSQVATGELFF. The J gene is TRBJ2-2, the V gene TRBV5-1; D is unclear. The CDR3 totals 13 residues. Germline CDR1 reads SGHRS; CDR2 reads YFSETQ. V lost 4 bases to trimming and J lost 5 bases, with 9 bases between them.

This clonotype occurred a few times. This chain joins TRBV3-1 and TRBJ2-1; perhaps TRBD2 as D (6 bases). This CDR3 comprises 14 residues. CDR1 and CDR2 (germline): LGHDT, YNNKEL (reference sequence). V gave up 4 bases and J gave up 3 bases, with 10 bases separating them. The CDR3: CASSPGGLYNEQFF. The CDR3 coding sequence is TGTGCCAGCAGCCCCGGGGGACTCTACAATGAGCAGTTCTTC.

This clonotype was counted ten times or more. The V gene is TRBV4-1, the J gene TRBJ1-2; TRBD1 agrees at 8 bases. This CDR3 is 17 amino acids long. In germline, CDR1 is MGHRA, CDR2 YSYEKL. V was clipped by 0 bases and J by 2 bases; unmatched bases: 8. The CDR3 DNA is TGCGCCAGCAGCCAAGAACAGAACAGGGGGGCAAACTATGGCTACACCTTC. Translating it yields CASSQEQNRGANYGYTF.

This clonotype was counted many times. The rearrangement uses TRBV12-3 or TRBV12-4 and TRBJ1-5; TRBD1 might be the D (5 bases). CDR3 length: 15 amino acids. V lost 6 bases and J 4 bases, leaving 16 bases between the germline ends. Here the CDR3 DNA reads TGTGCCAGCAGGTTTACAGGAACTGCTAATCAGCCCCAGCATTTT. It is translated as CASRFTGTANQPQHF.